This record covers a single T cell receptor beta chain. Its antigen has not been determined. It has no much larger one-base neighbor in the sample; base qualities were not kept. Trimming accounts for 7 bases at V and 7 bases at J, while the number of junction bases matched to no gene is 13. The CDR3 measures 15 amino acids from cysteine to phenylalanine. The entry retains the CDR3 DNA only, 45 bases that are in frame from base 1. Per the germline V gene, MDHEN is the CDR1 and SYDVKM is the CDR2. The immunoSEQ Assay, a bias-controlled multiplex PCR, was used to amplify TCRbeta CDR3 regions from genomic DNA. The original methods were these. Within the assay, amplification of reference gene primers was used to estimate how many nucleated cells each sample contained. To quantify the absolute abundance of each unique TCRbeta CDR3 rearrangement, sequence reads were collapsed and filtered. Productive Simpson clonality was computed per sample as the square root of Simpson's diversity index over productive rearrangements. TCRdb took over this immuneACCESS table, retaining in-frame rearrangements with V and J assigned. Such tables are incomplete; in checked studies, under half of the missing clones stem from an unresolved V gene, and the remainder is unexplained. The D gene and trimming were derived from the DNA, and the V and J assignments and clone size from that table. This sample holds 100,000 to 150,000 clones; 60% to 80% were observed only once. The ten largest clones capture under 2.5% of the sample.

This entry is derived from a study of blood T cell repertoires in COVID-19 (TCRdb year 2020). A note on the overall study: The collaborator samples originated in the United States, Italy and Spain and spanned the acute and convalescent phases of COVID-19. Where available, HLA class I and class II types were obtained from metadata supplied by the sample provider rather than from assay-based typing. Samples came from the ongoing ImmuneRACE study (first 160 participants) plus 1,254 subjects from 6 global collaborators. The prospective study material was composed of cDNA or gDNA derived from T cells, B-cell-depleted T cells, or PBMCs. Nearly every sample came with metadata listing a de-identified subject ID, COVID-19 status, age in years and sex. A freely available public database, intended as a resource for researchers studying the immune response to SARS-CoV-2, is where the repertoires were released. Deeply sampled blood TCRbeta repertoires from subjects exposed to, actively infected with, or recovered from COVID-19 were included in the dataset.

What the research found in general, with its limitations: The amount of clinical and demographic metadata varied by source and participant and was provided uncurated.

Collaborating institutions collected whole blood in K2EDTA tubes following their own protocols. Collaborator samples were shipped for TCRbeta analysis as frozen whole blood, isolated PBMCs, or DNA extracted from either sample type. The chain is assembled from TRBV28 and TRBJ2-7, and 10 junction bases match TRBD2. The TCR was taken from an older woman with acute or convalescent COVID-19. Sequences were obtained from peripheral blood. In nucleotide form, the sequence is TGTGCCAGCACGGGTGCCCCTAGCGGGAGTGTTGAGCAGTACTTC. Its protein product is CASTGAPSGSVEQYF.